This entry describes one T cell receptor (beta chain). Its target is not known. Looked up from germline, CDR1 is LNHDA and CDR2 is SQIVND (reference sequence). V was pared by 6 bases and J by 0 bases, with 2 bases of the junction left unmatched. The CDR3 sequence is 14 residues long. The record originates from a study of OX40 agonist ivuxolimab in advanced cancers. Study-wide results and caveats: Expanded peripheral T cells had an undetermined antigen specificity.

TCRdb's copy holds only in-frame clones and misses some; the assay was immunoSEQ multiplex PCR. This table has approximately 76,000 clones, 70% to 90% appearing once. The TCR sequence derives from an adult with an advanced solid tumor such as melanoma, head and neck, liver or kidney cancer. The input for sequencing was CD4+ or CD8+ T cells sorted from blood, taken in a trial of the OX40 agonist ivuxolimab. This chain links TRBV19 with TRBJ2-1; TRBD2 matches 7 bases. The CDR3 DNA sequence: TGTGCCAGTAGGCGGGAGAGCTCCTACAATGAGCAGTTCTTC. It specifies CASRRESSYNEQFF.